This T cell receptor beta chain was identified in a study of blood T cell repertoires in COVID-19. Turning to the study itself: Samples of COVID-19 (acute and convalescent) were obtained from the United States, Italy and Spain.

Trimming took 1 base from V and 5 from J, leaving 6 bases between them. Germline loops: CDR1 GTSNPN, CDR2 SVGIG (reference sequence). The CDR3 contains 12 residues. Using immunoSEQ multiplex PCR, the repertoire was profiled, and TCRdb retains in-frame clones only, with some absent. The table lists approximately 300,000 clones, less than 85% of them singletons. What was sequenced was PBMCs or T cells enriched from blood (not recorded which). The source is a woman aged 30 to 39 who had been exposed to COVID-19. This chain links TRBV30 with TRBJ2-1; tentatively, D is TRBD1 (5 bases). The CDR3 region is CAWSAGHNEQFF. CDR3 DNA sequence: TGTGCCTGGAGTGCAGGGCACAATGAGCAGTTCTTC. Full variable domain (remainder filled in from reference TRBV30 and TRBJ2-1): SQTIHQWPATLVQPVGSPLSLECTVEGTSNPNLYWYRQAAGRGLQLLFYSVGIGQISSEVPQNLSASRPQDRQFILSSKKLLLSDSGFYLCAWSAGHNEQFFGPGTRLTVL.